Presented here are 14 T cell receptor beta chains from one specimen sequenced in a study of chemoradiotherapy in HPV16-positive cancers (dated by TCRdb to the early 2020s). Libraries came from the immunoSEQ multiplex PCR assay. This is the immuneACCESS table as TCRdb keeps it, with only in-frame sequences that have V and J called. A part of the clones is gone; compared with another copy, unresolved V genes explain less than half, and the rest is unexplained. In all, the sample holds 30,000 or so clones, and roughly 82% of those were seen once. The ten top clones hold roughly 6% of the sample. The input for sequencing was blood, taken from a patient who underwent chemoradiotherapy. Receptors originate from a human donor with HPV-associated anogenital cancer.

This clone was seen more than once but under ten times. Other DNA sequences in the sample encode the same CDR3. The chain uses TRBV4-1 and TRBJ1-3, with a tentative D call TRBD1 (5 bases). CDR3 length equals 14 residues. In germline, CDR1 is MGHRA, CDR2 YSYEKL. Trimming left V 1 base short and J 2 bases short, with 6 bases between. CDR3 protein: CASSQGDAGNTIYF. The CDR3 coding sequence is TGCGCCAGCAGCCAAGGGGACGCTGGAAACACCATATATTTT.

The genes are TRBV7-2 and TRBJ2-5; 16 bases line up with TRBD2. The CDR3 is made up of 17 amino acids. With 1 base clipped from V and 3 bases from J, the junction kept 2 bases outside the gene matches. Germline CDR1 reads SGHTA; CDR2 reads FQGNSA. The CDR3 is CASSLVGTSGGEETQYF. CDR3 nucleotide sequence: TGTGCCAGCAGCTTAGTCGGGACTAGCGGGGGGGAAGAGACCCAGTACTTC.

The chain recombines TRBV5-1 with TRBJ1-1; D is undetermined. Germline CDR1 is SGHRS and CDR2 is YFSETQ. CDR3 length: 15 residues. The V and J ends lost 0 bases and 2 bases respectively, with 11 bases between them. CDR3: CASSLGSRLNTEAFF. For the CDR3, the DNA is TGCGCCAGCAGCTTGGGGTCGCGGCTAAACACTGAAGCTTTCTTT.

The CDR3 DNA sequence: TGTGCCAGCAGCCCCCCGGACAGGGGGAACACCGGGGAGCTGTTTTTT. Its translation is CASSPPDRGNTGELFF. J is TRBJ2-2 and V is TRBV7-9; 9 nucleotides align to TRBD1. CDR1 is SEHNR and CDR2 is FQNEAQ in the germline V gene (reference sequence). Germline trimming cut 5 bases from V and 1 base from J; bases unmatched to any gene: 5. The CDR3 consists of 16 residues.

The V gene is TRBV5-6, the J gene TRBJ2-7; D might be TRBD2 (5 bases). Germline CDR1 SGHDT, CDR2 YYEEEE. Trimming removed 4 bases from V and 3 bases from J, with 14 bases in between. The CDR3 is 14 amino acids. CDR3 loop: CASSPPRDNYEQYF. CDR3 DNA: TGTGCCAGCAGCCCACCTCGGGATAACTACGAGCAGTACTTC.

The gene calls are TRBV28 and TRBJ1-5, with D perhaps TRBD1 (5 bases). Trimming removed 3 bases at V and 5 bases at J, with 11 bases between. The CDR3 is made up of 14 amino acids. Germline V gene lookup returns CDR1 MDHEN and CDR2 SYDVKM. CDR3 sequence reads: CASSFQGNYQPQHF. The DNA of the CDR3 is TGTGCCAGCAGTTTCCAGGGTAATTATCAGCCCCAGCATTTT.

A few counts support this clone. The gene calls are TRBV7-9 and TRBJ1-1; TRBD1 matches at 7 bases. This CDR3 is built from 17 residues. The germline CDR1 and CDR2 sequences are SEHNR and FQNEAQ (reference sequence). The V gene end was trimmed by 0 bases and the J gene end by 0 bases; junction bases not matched to a gene: 7. DNA of the CDR3: TGTGCCAGCAGCTTAGCCACCGGGACAGAGATGAACACTGAAGCTTTCTTT. This translates into CASSLATGTEMNTEAFF.

This rearrangement joins TRBV6-1 to TRBJ1-1; TRBD1 matches at 8 bases. J gave up 3 bases and V 6 bases, and 6 bases lay outside the gene matches. Per the germline V gene, CDR1 is MNHNS and CDR2 is SASEGT. The CDR3 has 14 amino acids. The CDR3 sequence is CASRADRVDTEAFF. The CDR3 DNA follows: TGTGCCAGCAGGGCGGACAGGGTGGACACTGAAGCTTTCTTT.

This chain connects TRBV7-9 to TRBJ1-1; tentatively, D is TRBD1 (5 bases). The ends were cut back, 6 bases at V and 1 base at J, with 9 bases in the middle. Germline-derived CDR1 and CDR2 are SEHNR and FQNEAQ (reference sequence). There are 13 residues in the CDR3. CDR3 sequence: CASRPGQNTEAFF. CDR3 bases: TGTGCCAGCAGACCGGGGCAGAACACTGAAGCTTTCTTT.

The gene calls are TRBV18 and TRBJ1-1; D remains unclear. Germline CDR1 is KGHSH and CDR2 is LQKENI. Trimming removed 2 bases from V and 4 bases from J, with 17 bases in between. The CDR3 covers 16 residues. CDR3 coding DNA: TGTGCCAGCTCACCAACGGCGGAGAATTGGGGCACTGAAGCTTTCTTT. This gives the protein CASSPTAENWGTEAFF.

V gene TRBV6-4 combines with J gene TRBJ2-3, with 8 bases lining up with TRBD2. The CDR3 is 13 amino acids. J lost 10 bases, V lost 0 bases, and 3 bases had no gene match. Germline CDR1 reads MRHNA; CDR2 reads SNTAGT. DNA of the CDR3: TGTGCCAGCAGTGACTCAACTAGCGGTTCGCAGTATTTT. Protein sequence: CASSDSTSGSQYF.

The genes are TRBV6-1 and TRBJ1-4, with D unclear. The CDR3 runs to 13 residues. Between the trimmed V and J ends, which lost 2 bases and 8 bases, there was a span of 9 bases. The germline V gene has CDR1 MNHNS and CDR2 SASEGT. CDR3 in amino acids: CASSEMPGEKLFF. CDR3 DNA sequence: TGTGCCAGCAGTGAAATGCCAGGAGAAAAACTGTTTTTT.

CDR3 nucleotides: TGTGCCAGCTCACCAGGGGAAAACCAGCCCCAGCATTTT. It yields the protein CASSPGENQPQHF. The chain recombines TRBV18 with TRBJ1-5, with D unclear. Germline V gives CDR1 KGHSH, CDR2 LQKENI. The CDR3 covers 13 residues. The V end lost 2 bases, the J end lost 7 bases, and 9 bases lay between the germline ends.

This clone was observed once. The chain recombines TRBV7-8 with TRBJ2-1; the match to TRBD2 covers 8 bases. J lost 2 bases, V lost 0 bases, and 3 bases had no gene match. This CDR3 contains 16 residues. The V gene's germline CDR1 is SGHVS and CDR2 FQNEAQ. The CDR3 bases are TGTGCCAGCAGCTTAGCGGTCGGGGGGGCCTACAATGAGCAGTTCTTC. Its protein product is CASSLAVGGAYNEQFF.